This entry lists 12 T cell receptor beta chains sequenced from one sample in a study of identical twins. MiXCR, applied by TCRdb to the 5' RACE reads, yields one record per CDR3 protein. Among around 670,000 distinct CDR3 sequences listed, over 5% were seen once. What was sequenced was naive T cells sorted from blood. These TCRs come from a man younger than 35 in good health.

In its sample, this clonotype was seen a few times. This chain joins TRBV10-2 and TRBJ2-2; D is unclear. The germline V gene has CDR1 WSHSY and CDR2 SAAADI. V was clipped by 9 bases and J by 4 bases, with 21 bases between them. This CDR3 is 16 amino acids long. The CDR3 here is CASRIGSEVVTGELFF. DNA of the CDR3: TGCGCCAGTCGAATCGGCAGTGAGGTGGTCACCGGGGAGCTGTTTTTT.

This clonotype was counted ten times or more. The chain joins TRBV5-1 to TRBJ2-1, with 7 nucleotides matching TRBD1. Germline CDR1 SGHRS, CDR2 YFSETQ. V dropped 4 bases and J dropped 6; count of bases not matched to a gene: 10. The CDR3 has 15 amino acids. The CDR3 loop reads CASSHMGTDVNEQFF. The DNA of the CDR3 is TGCGCCAGCAGCCACATGGGGACAGATGTCAATGAGCAGTTCTTC.

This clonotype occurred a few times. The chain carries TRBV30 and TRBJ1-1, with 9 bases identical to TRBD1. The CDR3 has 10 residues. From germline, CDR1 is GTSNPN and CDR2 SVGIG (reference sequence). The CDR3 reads CGWGTGEAFF. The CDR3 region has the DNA TGTGGATGGGGGACAGGGGAAGCTTTCTTT. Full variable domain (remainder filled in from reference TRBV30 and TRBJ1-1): SQTIHQWPATLVQPVGSPLSLECTVEGTSNPNLYWYRQAAGRGLQLLFYSVGIGQISSEVPQNLSASRPQDRQFILSSKKLLLSDSGFYLCGWGTGEAFFGQGTRLTVV.

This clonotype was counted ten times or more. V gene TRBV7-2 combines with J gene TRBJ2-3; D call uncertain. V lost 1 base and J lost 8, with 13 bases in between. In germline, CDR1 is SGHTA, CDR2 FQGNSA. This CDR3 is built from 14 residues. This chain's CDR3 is CASSLVRPPGTQYF. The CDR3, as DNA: TGTGCCAGCAGCTTAGTAAGGCCCCCCGGTACGCAGTATTTT.

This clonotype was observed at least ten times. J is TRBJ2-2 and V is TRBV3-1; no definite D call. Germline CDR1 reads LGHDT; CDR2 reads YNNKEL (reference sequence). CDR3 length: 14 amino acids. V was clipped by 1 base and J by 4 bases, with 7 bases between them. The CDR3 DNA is TGTGCCAGCAGCCAAGGAACTCGCACCGGGGAGCTGTTTTTT. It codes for CASSQGTRTGELFF. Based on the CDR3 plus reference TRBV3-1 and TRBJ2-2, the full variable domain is DTAVSQTPKYLVTQMGNDKSIKCEQNLGHDTMYWYKQDSKKFLKIMFSYNNKELIINETVPNRFSPKSPDKAHLNLHINSLELGDSAVYFCASSQGTRTGELFFGEGSRLTVL.

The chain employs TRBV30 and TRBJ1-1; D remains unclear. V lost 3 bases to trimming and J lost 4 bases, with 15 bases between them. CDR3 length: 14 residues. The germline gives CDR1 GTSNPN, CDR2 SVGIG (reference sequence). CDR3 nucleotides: TGTGCCTGGAGGGTTAAGTCAGCGGTCACTGAAGCTTTCTTT. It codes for CAWRVKSAVTEAFF.

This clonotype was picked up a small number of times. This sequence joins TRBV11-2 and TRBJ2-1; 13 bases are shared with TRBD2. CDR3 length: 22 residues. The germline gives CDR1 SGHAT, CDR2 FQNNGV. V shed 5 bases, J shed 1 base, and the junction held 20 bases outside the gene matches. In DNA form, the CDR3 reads TGTGCCAGCAGCCCAGATCGATTTACTAGCGGGAGGGGGGGAAGGTCCTACAATGAGCAGTTCTTC. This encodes CASSPDRFTSGRGGRSYNEQFF.

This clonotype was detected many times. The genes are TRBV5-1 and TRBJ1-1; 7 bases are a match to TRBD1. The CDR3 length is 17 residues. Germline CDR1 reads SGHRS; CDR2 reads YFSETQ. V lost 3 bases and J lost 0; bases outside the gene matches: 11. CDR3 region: CASSYYRGGDLNTEAFF. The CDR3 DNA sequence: TGCGCCAGCAGCTATTACAGGGGTGGCGATCTGAACACTGAAGCTTTCTTT.

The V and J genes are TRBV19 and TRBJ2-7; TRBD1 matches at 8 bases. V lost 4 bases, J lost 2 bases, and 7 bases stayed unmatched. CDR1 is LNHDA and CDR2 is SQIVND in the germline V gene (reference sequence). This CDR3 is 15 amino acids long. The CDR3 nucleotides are TGTGCCAGTAGTAGCTACAGGGGGACAACCTACGAGCAGTACTTC. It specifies CASSSYRGTTYEQYF. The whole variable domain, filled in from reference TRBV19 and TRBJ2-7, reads DGGITQSPKYLFRKEGQNVTLSCEQNLNHDAMYWYRQDPGQGLRLIYYSQIVNDFQKGDIAEGYSVSREKKESFPLTVTSAQKNPTAFYLCASSSYRGTTYEQYFGPGTRLTVT.

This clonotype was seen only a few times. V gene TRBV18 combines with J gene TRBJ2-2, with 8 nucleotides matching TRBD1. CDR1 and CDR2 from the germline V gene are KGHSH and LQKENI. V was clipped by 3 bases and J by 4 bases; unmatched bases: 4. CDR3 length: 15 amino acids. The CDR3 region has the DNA TGTGCCAGCTCACCGACGACAGGGGCCACCGGGGAGCTGTTTTTT. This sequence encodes CASSPTTGATGELFF.

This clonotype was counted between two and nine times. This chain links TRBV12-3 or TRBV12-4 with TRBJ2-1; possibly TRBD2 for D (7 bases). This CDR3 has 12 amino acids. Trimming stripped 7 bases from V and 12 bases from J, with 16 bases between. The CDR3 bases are TGTGCCAGCAAGGGGGGGAGGAGGGGGCAGTTCTTC. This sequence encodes CASKGGRRGQFF.

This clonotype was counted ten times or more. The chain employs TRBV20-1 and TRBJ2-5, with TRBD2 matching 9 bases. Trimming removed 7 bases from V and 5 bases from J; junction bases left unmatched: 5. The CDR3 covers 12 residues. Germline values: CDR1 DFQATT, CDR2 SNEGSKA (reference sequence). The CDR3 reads CSERGREETQYF. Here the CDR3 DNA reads TGCAGTGAGCGCGGGAGGGAGGAGACCCAGTACTTC.